This T cell receptor (beta chain) was documented in a study of cytotoxic CD8 clonotypes in ibrutinib-treated CLL. General study points: A difference in sampling times existed between sustained-remission and progressing patients.

The method was immunoSEQ multiplex PCR; TCRdb's version includes in-frame clones alone and lacks a portion of them. The sample consists of 250,000 to 350,000 clones, 65% to 85% of them appearing once. On this clone: Its cognate antigen is unknown.

Trimming left V 2 bases short and J 3 bases short, with 7 bases between. This CDR3 has 14 residues. The germline V gene encodes CDR1 WNHNN and CDR2 SYGVQD (reference sequence). The specimen comprised PBMCs, sampled at disease progression, from a patient treated with ibrutinib. This TCR derives from a human donor with chronic lymphocytic leukemia. The V gene is TRBV10-1, the J gene TRBJ2-2; maybe TRBD2 (5 bases). The CDR3 DNA follows: TGCGCCAGCAGTGAGGGACTTTACACCGGGGAGCTGTTTTTT. It specifies CASSEGLYTGELFF.